The clone carrying this T cell receptor (beta chain) was observed once. Assay used: immunoSEQ multiplex PCR; TCRdb lists only in-frame clones, some missing. The sample yields some 290,000 clones, about 88% seen once. A Seattle source enrolled patients during active infection and followed them longitudinally. The data originate from a study of blood T cell repertoires in COVID-19. Germline V gene lookup returns CDR1 LNHNV and CDR2 YYDKDF (reference sequence). Between the trimmed V and J ends, which lost 3 bases and 1 base, there was a span of 15 bases. The CDR3 extends over 16 amino acids. The sequenced sample consisted of peripheral blood. This sequence joins TRBV15 and TRBJ2-5; TRBD1 might be the D (5 bases). This sequence was found in a woman under 40 with COVID-19, enrolled during active disease. The CDR3 nucleotides read TGTGCCACCAGCAGGGGGCTGATGATGTCCCAAGAGACCCAGTACTTC. Residues: CATSRGLMMSQETQYF.